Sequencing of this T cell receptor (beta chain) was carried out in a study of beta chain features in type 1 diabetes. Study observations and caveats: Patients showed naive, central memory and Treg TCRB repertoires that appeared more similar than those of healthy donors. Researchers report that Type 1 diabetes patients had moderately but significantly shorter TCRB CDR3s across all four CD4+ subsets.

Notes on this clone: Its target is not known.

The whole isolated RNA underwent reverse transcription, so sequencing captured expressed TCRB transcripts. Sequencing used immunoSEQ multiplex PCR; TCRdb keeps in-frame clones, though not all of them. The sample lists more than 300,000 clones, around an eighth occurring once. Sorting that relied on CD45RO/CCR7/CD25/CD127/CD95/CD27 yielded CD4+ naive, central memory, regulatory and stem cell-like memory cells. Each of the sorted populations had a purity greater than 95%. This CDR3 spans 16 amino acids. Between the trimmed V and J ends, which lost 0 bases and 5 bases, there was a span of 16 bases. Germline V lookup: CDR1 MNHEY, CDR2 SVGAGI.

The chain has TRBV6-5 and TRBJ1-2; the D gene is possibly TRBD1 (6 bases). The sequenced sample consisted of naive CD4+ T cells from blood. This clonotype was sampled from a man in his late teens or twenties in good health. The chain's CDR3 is CASSYSIRAGVYGYTF. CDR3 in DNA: TGTGCCAGCAGTTACTCGATTCGCGCAGGGGTTTATGGCTACACCTTC.